The rows below give T cell receptor beta chains drawn from one sample of a study of blood T cell repertoires in COVID-19. Generated by immunoSEQ multiplex PCR, the TCRdb table keeps only in-frame clones and is missing some. The sample has 300,000 to 450,000 clones; about nine tenths are singletons. Sequencing used PBMCs or T cells enriched from blood (not recorded which). All receptors come from a woman aged 25 to 39 who had been exposed to COVID-19. Both conserved end residues are part of each CDR3. D genes are given only for firm matches. Size tells how often a clone was seen (once, few, many) or the class of an expanded clone, and some rows leave it out.

d_gene: -
v_gene: TRBV18
j_gene: TRBJ2-7
abundance: -
CDR3nt: TGTGCCAGCTCTTTGGACAACTACGAGCAGTACTTC
CDR3aa: CASSLDNYEQYF

d_gene: -
v_gene: TRBV30
j_gene: TRBJ1-2
abundance: -
CDR3nt: TGTGCCTGGAGCGGGGGAGGAGGCTACACCTTC
CDR3aa: CAWSGGGGYTF

d_gene: -
v_gene: TRBV24-1
j_gene: TRBJ1-2
abundance: -
CDR3nt: TGTGCCACCAGTGCTGGCAGGGGCAGCTATGGCTACACCTTC
CDR3aa: CATSAGRGSYGYTF

d_gene: -
v_gene: TRBV19
j_gene: TRBJ2-2
abundance: -
CDR3nt: TGTGCCAGTACCCAGGGACATGTCGGGGAGCTGTTTTTT
CDR3aa: CASTQGHVGELFF

d_gene: TRBD2
v_gene: TRBV3-1/TRBV3-2
j_gene: TRBJ2-1
abundance: once
CDR3nt: TGTGCCAGCAGCCAACTCGGGACTAGCGGGAGGGCCAATGAGCAGTTCTTC
CDR3aa: CASSQLGTSGRANEQFF

d_gene: TRBD2
v_gene: TRBV3-1/TRBV3-2
j_gene: TRBJ2-1
abundance: -
CDR3nt: TGTGCCAGCAGCCAAGTTACTAGCGGTAACGATGAGCAGTTCTTC
CDR3aa: CASSQVTSGNDEQFF

d_gene: -
v_gene: TRBV30
j_gene: TRBJ2-4
abundance: -
CDR3nt: TGTGCCTGGAGCCCGACCCCGACACCAGGCAAAAACATTCAGTACTTC
CDR3aa: CAWSPTPTPGKNIQYF

d_gene: TRBD1
v_gene: TRBV28
j_gene: TRBJ1-2
abundance: -
CDR3nt: TGTGCCAGCAGCCCTGGACAGGGGGACTATGGCTACACCTTC
CDR3aa: CASSPGQGDYGYTF

d_gene: -
v_gene: TRBV10-1
j_gene: TRBJ2-5
abundance: once
CDR3nt: TGCGCCAGCAACCAGGGGCTGGGGGAGACCCAGTACTTC
CDR3aa: CASNQGLGETQYF

d_gene: -
v_gene: TRBV7-9
j_gene: TRBJ2-7
abundance: -
CDR3nt: TGTGCCAGCAGCCTCGGTTCCAGCGCGGGCGAGCAGTACTTC
CDR3aa: CASSLGSSAGEQYF

d_gene: -
v_gene: TRBV11-2
j_gene: TRBJ1-4
abundance: -
CDR3nt: TGTGCCAGCCACTCGGGGGGGCCGGGGCAAAAACTGTTTTTT
CDR3aa: CASHSGGPGQKLFF

d_gene: -
v_gene: TRBV24-1
j_gene: TRBJ2-7
abundance: -
CDR3nt: TGTGCCACCAGTGACCATTACAGGGAGACCGAGCAGTACTTC
CDR3aa: CATSDHYRETEQYF

d_gene: TRBD1
v_gene: TRBV6-5
j_gene: TRBJ1-6
abundance: -
CDR3nt: TGTGCCAGCAAACGGACAGGAGGATTTTCACCCCTCCACTTT
CDR3aa: CASKRTGGFSPLHF

d_gene: -
v_gene: TRBV5-5
j_gene: TRBJ1-2
abundance: -
CDR3nt: TGTGCCAGCAGCCGACCGGACAGTAACTATGGCTACACCTTC
CDR3aa: CASSRPDSNYGYTF

d_gene: -
v_gene: TRBV12-5
j_gene: TRBJ1-1
abundance: -
CDR3nt: TGTGCTAGTGGTTTGATACTAACCACTGAAGCTTTCTTT
CDR3aa: CASGLILTTEAFF

d_gene: -
v_gene: TRBV27
j_gene: TRBJ1-4
abundance: -
CDR3nt: TGTGCCAGCAGCCTCGGACGACAGGCCGTTAATGAAAAACTGTTTTTT
CDR3aa: CASSLGRQAVNEKLFF

d_gene: -
v_gene: TRBV5-4
j_gene: TRBJ2-1
abundance: -
CDR3nt: TGTGCCAGCAGCCTGTCTCAGGTAGCGAGCAATGAGCAGTTCTTC
CDR3aa: CASSLSQVASNEQFF

d_gene: -
v_gene: TRBV9
j_gene: TRBJ1-1
abundance: -
CDR3nt: TGTGCCAGCAGCGTAGGCCCACAAGAGAACACTGAAGCTTTCTTT
CDR3aa: CASSVGPQENTEAFF

d_gene: TRBD2
v_gene: TRBV7-3
j_gene: TRBJ2-5
abundance: once
CDR3nt: TGTGCCAGCAGTGCCGGGAGGGCCAGGGAGACCCAGTACTTC
CDR3aa: CASSAGRARETQYF

d_gene: TRBD1
v_gene: TRBV28
j_gene: TRBJ2-7
abundance: -
CDR3nt: TGTGCCAGCAGCGACCCGAGGGGACAGCACTACGAGCAGTACTTC
CDR3aa: CASSDPRGQHYEQYF

d_gene: -
v_gene: TRBV3-1/TRBV3-2
j_gene: TRBJ1-4
abundance: few
CDR3nt: TGTGCCAGCAGCCTCGGGGAGAATGAAAAACTGTTTTTT
CDR3aa: CASSLGENEKLFF